The 27 T cell receptor beta chains below come from one sample, sequenced in a study of shared clonotypes between healthy human individuals. Profiling relied on immunoSEQ multiplex PCR, and the TCRdb table lists in-frame clones only, not all of them. This sample has roughly 2.4 million clones, with approximately 94% found just once. The sample consisted of naive CD4+ T cells sorted from blood. Subset in this sample: CD45RA+ positively selected. These receptor sequences come from a man between 18 and 29 years old in good health.

The J gene is TRBJ1-2, the V gene TRBV29-1; D is unclear. This CDR3 spans 12 amino acids. Between the trimmed V and J ends, which lost 4 bases and 8 bases, there was a span of 14 bases. Per germline, CDR1 SQVTM and CDR2 ANQGSEA. The DNA of the CDR3 is TGCAGCGTTGGTGGGGTCCTAGGAGGCTACACCTTC. Protein product: CSVGGVLGGYTF.

V usage is TRBV10-2 and J usage is TRBJ1-2; D is perhaps TRBD1 (5 bases). The CDR3 runs to 15 residues. The germline V gene has CDR1 WSHSY and CDR2 SAAADI. V gave up 2 bases and J gave up 8 bases, with 18 bases separating them. The CDR3 region has the DNA TGCGCCAGCAGTGAGCTCAAAGGGGTAGGAAAAGGCTACACCTTC. Translation: CASSELKGVGKGYTF.

The genes are TRBV6-1 and TRBJ2-6, with 9 positions matching TRBD1. The CDR3 extends over 18 amino acids. The junction had 6 bases not matched to a gene; V was cut back by 3 bases and J by 0 bases. CDR1 MNHNS and CDR2 SASEGT come from the germline V gene. This chain's CDR3 is CASSDRQGVNSGANVLTF. CDR3 coding DNA: TGTGCCAGCAGTGACCGACAGGGGGTGAACTCTGGGGCCAACGTCCTGACTTTC.

The V and J genes are TRBV2 and TRBJ2-2, with a possible D match to TRBD1 (6 bases). This CDR3 spans 14 amino acids. Deletions cut 4 bases from V and 5 bases from J, with 11 bases between. Germline V gene sequence: CDR1 SNHLY, CDR2 FYNNEI. CDR3 sequence reads: CASSVGGRTGELFF. CDR3 bases: TGTGCCAGCAGTGTAGGGGGTCGGACCGGGGAGCTGTTTTTT.

The sample holds one count of this clone. The V and J genes are TRBV29-1 and TRBJ2-3, with 8 bases matching TRBD2. The junction had 7 bases not matched to a gene; V was cut back by 4 bases and J by 4 bases. The CDR3 is made up of 14 amino acids. From germline, CDR1 is SQVTM and CDR2 ANQGSEA. CDR3 amino acids: CSVARTSSPDTQYF. CDR3 bases: TGCAGCGTTGCCAGGACTAGCTCGCCAGATACGCAGTATTTT.

The chain uses TRBV7-2 and TRBJ2-2; no definite D call. Germline-derived CDR1 and CDR2 are SGHTA and FQGNSA. V was clipped by 7 bases and J by 1 base, with 13 bases between them. This CDR3 is 15 amino acids long. CDR3 sequence (DNA): TGTGCCAGCAACCTTAAAACCAGGAACACCGGGGAGCTGTTTTTT. Its protein product is CASNLKTRNTGELFF.

J is TRBJ2-3 and V is TRBV6-5; 9 bases match TRBD2. CDR3 length equals 16 residues. Per the germline V gene, CDR1 is MNHEY and CDR2 is SVGAGI. J lost 0 bases, V lost 2 bases, and 3 bases had no gene match. In DNA, the CDR3 is TGTGCCAGCAGTTACCGACTAGCGGCTAGCACAGATACGCAGTATTTT. It is translated as CASSYRLAASTDTQYF.

This sequence joins TRBV11-2 and TRBJ2-2, with D perhaps matching TRBD2 (5 bases). This CDR3 comprises 16 residues. V lost 4 bases, J lost 1 base, and 13 bases lay in between. Germline assignment: CDR1 SGHAT and CDR2 FQNNGV. The CDR3 loop reads CASSSSFRGNTGELFF. CDR3 sequence (DNA): TGTGCCAGCAGCTCCTCGTTCCGGGGGAACACCGGGGAGCTGTTTTTT. Variable domain in full (rest from reference TRBV11-2 and TRBJ2-2): EAGVAQSPRYKIIEKRQSVAFWCNPISGHATLYWYQQILGQGPKLLIQFQNNGVVDDSQLPKDRFSAERLKGVDSTLKIQPAKLEDSAVYLCASSSSFRGNTGELFFGEGSRLTVL.

This clone was counted once. The V gene is TRBV11-2, the J gene TRBJ2-7, with D maybe TRBD2 (6 bases). Germline values: CDR1 SGHAT, CDR2 FQNNGV. The CDR3 is 15 residues long. Between the trimmed V and J ends, which lost 1 base and 1 base, there was a span of 11 bases. The CDR3 DNA reads as TGTGCCAGCAGCTTAGTGTCGGGGACTTCCTACGAGCAGTACTTC. Translating gives CASSLVSGTSYEQYF.

The chain uses TRBV7-8 and TRBJ1-2; 9 bases map to TRBD1. Per germline, CDR1 SGHVS and CDR2 FQNEAQ. J gave up 3 bases and V 3 bases, and 11 bases lay outside the gene matches. The CDR3 is 17 residues long. CDR3 loop: CASSFSTGGAGDYGYTF. In nucleotides, the CDR3 is TGTGCCAGCAGCTTCTCCACAGGGGGCGCCGGGGACTATGGCTACACCTTC.

The chain is built from TRBV19 and TRBJ1-5, with unresolved D. The V gene's germline CDR1 is LNHDA and CDR2 SQIVND (reference sequence). The CDR3 is 13 residues long. With 6 bases removed from V and 1 base from J, the gap between germline ends came to 7 bases. CDR3 bases: TGTGCCAGTAGACAACAGAGCAATCAGCCCCAGCATTTT. This sequence encodes CASRQQSNQPQHF.

The J gene is TRBJ2-1, the V gene TRBV19; D unresolved. With 4 bases removed from V and 15 bases from J, the gap between germline ends came to 13 bases. This CDR3 comprises 11 residues. Germline V lookup: CDR1 LNHDA, CDR2 SQIVND (reference sequence). CDR3 sequence reads: CASSTGPKRFF. CDR3 nucleotides: TGTGCCAGTAGTACTGGCCCCAAGCGGTTCTTC.

The chain joins TRBV6-5 to TRBJ2-7; 12 bases are a match to TRBD2. The CDR3 sequence is 14 residues long. From germline, CDR1 is MNHEY and CDR2 SVGAGI. J gave up 4 bases and V 7 bases, and 5 bases lay outside the gene matches. CDR3 amino acids: CASTPLAGGYEQYF. The CDR3 bases are TGTGCCAGCACCCCACTAGCGGGAGGATACGAGCAGTACTTC.

A word on this clone: Other DNA sequences from this sample encode an identical CDR3 as well. This sequence joins TRBV5-1 and TRBJ1-2, with TRBD1 as a possible D gene (5 bases). Looked up from germline, CDR1 is SGHRS and CDR2 is YFSETQ. This CDR3 has 12 residues. V shed 4 bases and J shed 5 bases, with 9 bases lying between them. The CDR3 here is CASSIDRYGYTF. In DNA, the CDR3 is TGCGCCAGCAGCATCGACAGATATGGCTACACCTTC.

The CDR3 nucleotides read TGCGCCAGCAGCTTGGAAGCTTCCGTGGGCTACAATGAGCAGTTCTTC. This codes for CASSLEASVGYNEQFF. The chain combines TRBV5-1 with TRBJ2-1; D is undetermined. Per the germline V gene, CDR1 is SGHRS and CDR2 is YFSETQ. V dropped 0 bases and J dropped 3 bases, with 13 bases sitting between them. This CDR3 contains 16 residues.

The V and J genes are TRBV10-3 and TRBJ2-7, with 10 bases aligning to TRBD1. V lost 6 bases, J lost 0 bases, and 5 bases stayed unmatched. The CDR3 totals 15 residues. Looked up from germline, CDR1 is ENHRY and CDR2 is SYGVKD. Here the CDR3 DNA reads TGTGCCATCAGGGGGGGGACAGGGGTCTCCTACGAGCAGTACTTC. Translated: CAIRGGTGVSYEQYF.

The V gene is TRBV5-4, the J gene TRBJ2-2, with 9 bases identical to TRBD2. Germline CDR1 and CDR2: SGHNT and YYREEE (reference sequence). The CDR3 totals 18 residues. The junction had 8 bases not matched to a gene; V was cut back by 0 bases and J by 2 bases. This chain's CDR3 is CASSLASGAGGNTGELFF. The CDR3 region has the DNA TGTGCCAGCAGCTTGGCCTCTGGAGCGGGAGGAAACACCGGGGAGCTGTTTTTT. Supplemented by reference TRBV5-4 and TRBJ2-2, the full variable domain reads ETGVTQSPTHLIKTRGQQVTLRCSSQSGHNTVSWYQQALGQGPQFIFQYYREEENGRGNFPPRFSGLQFPNYSSELNVNALELDDSALYLCASSLASGAGGNTGELFFGEGSRLTVL.

The genes are TRBV2 and TRBJ1-2, with D possibly being TRBD1 (5 bases). The CDR3 runs 14 residues. Germline V gene sequence: CDR1 SNHLY, CDR2 FYNNEI. Trimming removed 9 bases from V and 7 bases from J, with 21 bases in between. CDR3: CARALKPGTGGYTF. In DNA, the CDR3 is TGTGCCAGAGCGCTGAAGCCCGGGACGGGTGGCTACACCTTC.

The gene calls are TRBV4-3 and TRBJ2-7; 7 nucleotides line up with TRBD2. V gave up 0 bases and J gave up 1 base; unmatched junction bases: 3. This CDR3 has 15 residues. In germline, CDR1 is LGHNA, CDR2 YSLEER. CDR3 DNA sequence: TGCGCCAGCAGCCAAGAGGTCGGGAGGTCCTACGAGCAGTACTTC. It is translated as CASSQEVGRSYEQYF.

The gene calls are TRBV10-1 and TRBJ2-2; weak D call: TRBD1 (6 bases). From germline, CDR1 is WNHNN and CDR2 SYGVQD (reference sequence). Deletions cut 6 bases from V and 7 bases from J, with 15 bases between. The CDR3 contains 14 residues. CDR3 sequence reads: CASSSQGRIGELFF. DNA of the CDR3: TGCGCCAGCAGCTCACAGGGTCGAATCGGGGAGCTGTTTTTT.

CDR3 nucleotide sequence: TGCAGCGTTGAAATAGGCTTAGGAAAACTGTTTTTT. Protein sequence: CSVEIGLGKLFF. The V gene is TRBV29-1, the J gene TRBJ1-4; D is undetermined. Trimming took off 2 bases at V and 10 bases at J, with 11 bases between the two ends. This CDR3 is 12 amino acids long. Looked up from germline, CDR1 is SQVTM and CDR2 is ANQGSEA.

The chain recombines TRBV4-1 with TRBJ1-2; possible D gene TRBD1, 5 bases. The V end lost 0 bases, the J end lost 8 bases, and 13 bases lay between the germline ends. The CDR3 is 14 amino acids. Germline V gene sequence: CDR1 MGHRA, CDR2 YSYEKL. CDR3 residues: CASSQDGTVPGYTF. The CDR3 region has the DNA TGCGCCAGCAGCCAAGATGGGACGGTCCCGGGCTACACCTTC.

The sample holds a few counts of this clone. The identical CDR3 is also encoded by other nucleotide sequences in the sample. V and J are TRBV18 and TRBJ2-7; D is unclear. The V gene lost 2 bases and the J gene lost 1 base, with 6 bases spanning the gap. The CDR3 consists of 13 residues. Germline CDR1 reads KGHSH; CDR2 reads LQKENI. CDR3 bases: TGTGCCAGCTCACCAAGGGAATCCTACGAGCAGTACTTC. This encodes CASSPRESYEQYF. Based on the CDR3 plus reference TRBV18 and TRBJ2-7, the full variable domain is NAGVMQNPRHLVRRRGQEARLRCSPMKGHSHVYWYRQLPEEGLKFMVYLQKENIIDESGMPKERFSAEFPKEGPSILRIQQVVRGDSAAYFCASSPRESYEQYFGPGTRLTVT.

This clone came up once. This chain connects TRBV2 to TRBJ2-2, with 8 bases that match TRBD1. The CDR3 totals 14 residues. Unmatched junction bases numbered 1, after V lost 6 bases and J lost 1 base. Germline CDR1 is SNHLY and CDR2 is FYNNEI. CDR3 protein: CASRGQENTGELFF. The CDR3 DNA is TGTGCCAGCAGGGGACAGGAGAACACCGGGGAGCTGTTTTTT.

V usage is TRBV5-6 and J usage is TRBJ1-1; 8 bases line up with TRBD1. With V trimmed by 4 bases and J by 3 bases, 8 bases remained unmatched. This CDR3 is built from 15 residues. Germline loops: CDR1 SGHDT, CDR2 YYEEEE. This CDR3 is CASSLQGARDTEAFF. CDR3 bases: TGTGCCAGCAGCCTTCAGGGGGCGCGGGACACTGAAGCTTTCTTT. Filled out from reference TRBV5-6 and TRBJ1-1, the complete variable domain reads DAGVTQSPTHLIKTRGQQVTLRCSPKSGHDTVSWYQQALGQGPQFIFQYYEEEERQRGNFPDRFSGHQFPNYSSELNVNALLLGDSALYLCASSLQGARDTEAFFGQGTRLTVV.

Only one count was recorded for this clone. This chain connects TRBV19 to TRBJ2-2, with no clear D. The CDR3 length is 13 residues. V shed 4 bases and J shed 4 bases, with 7 bases lying between them. Looked up from germline, CDR1 is LNHDA and CDR2 is SQIVND (reference sequence). This CDR3 reads CASSTLLTGELFF. In nucleotides, the CDR3 is TGTGCCAGTAGTACACTCCTCACCGGGGAGCTGTTTTTT.

This chain joins TRBV6-1 and TRBJ2-5, with 7 bases that match TRBD1. Germline V lookup: CDR1 MNHNS, CDR2 SASEGT. The CDR3 consists of 13 residues. The V and J ends lost 6 bases and 5 bases, in that order; junction bases with no gene match: 6. In DNA, the CDR3 is TGTGCCAGCAGCCGACGACAGGGCGAGACCCAGTACTTC. This sequence encodes CASSRRQGETQYF.